This entry lists 19 T cell receptor beta chains sequenced from one sample in a study of PD-1 blockade in classical Hodgkin lymphoma. All trial patients relapsed after autologous stem cell transplantation. Method: immunoSEQ multiplex PCR; TCRdb's copy keeps in-frame clones and lacks some. The sample has roughly 40,000 clones, 60% to 85% seen once. Sample: peripheral blood mononuclear cells (PBMCs), taken at baseline. The origin of the receptors is a human donor with classical Hodgkin lymphoma.

The CDR3 loop is CASSHTSKPTVNYGYTF. The CDR3 DNA follows: TGTGCCAGCAGCCACACCTCAAAACCGACAGTGAACTATGGCTACACCTTC. This chain uses TRBV4-2 with TRBJ1-2, with D perhaps matching TRBD1 (5 bases). V was shortened by 3 bases and J by 2 bases, with 19 bases between the two germline ends. The CDR3 loop spans 17 amino acids. The germline V gene encodes CDR1 LGHNA and CDR2 YNFKEQ.

As for this clone: Other DNA sequences of this sample code for an identical CDR3. The chain has TRBV9 and TRBJ2-1; D is uncertain. With 2 bases removed from V and 0 bases from J, the gap between germline ends came to 3 bases. There are 13 residues in the CDR3. The germline CDR1 and CDR2 sequences are SGDLS and YYNGEE. The CDR3 spells CASSVGSYNEQFF. In DNA, the CDR3 is TGTGCCAGCAGCGTGGGCTCCTACAATGAGCAGTTCTTC.

The chain has TRBV30 and TRBJ2-7, with D perhaps TRBD1 (6 bases). The CDR3 totals 13 residues. Germline CDR1 GTSNPN, CDR2 SVGIG (reference sequence). With 1 base removed from V and 6 bases from J, the gap between germline ends came to 13 bases. CDR3: CAWSAGTWLEQYF. CDR3 nucleotide sequence: TGTGCCTGGAGTGCGGGGACATGGCTCGAGCAGTACTTC.

The chain employs TRBV9 and TRBJ1-4, with unresolved D. Germline CDR1 SGDLS, CDR2 YYNGEE. This CDR3 comprises 13 residues. V lost 3 bases and J lost 11, with 14 bases in between. DNA for the CDR3: TGTGCCAGCAGCGCCGGGATAGAAACTAAACTGTTTTTT. Translation gives CASSAGIETKLFF.

The table lists this clone with a count of one. The rearrangement uses TRBV11-3 and TRBJ1-1; weak D call: TRBD1 (5 bases). The germline gives CDR1 SGHNT, CDR2 YENEEA. Trimming cost V 5 bases and J 0 bases, with 13 bases left between them. The CDR3 runs 15 residues. CDR3 sequence (DNA): TGTGCCAGCAGCGAAGGCAGGGCTATGAACACTGAAGCTTTCTTT. It codes for CASSEGRAMNTEAFF.

This clone was observed a few times. The chain links TRBV6-1 to TRBJ2-2; D gene uncertain. This CDR3 has 15 residues. V dropped 1 base and J dropped 4 bases, with 10 bases sitting between them. CDR1 is MNHNS, CDR2 SASEGT, per germline. CDR3 sequence (DNA): TGTGCCAGCAGTGAAGATCACCAACGCACCGGGGAGCTGTTTTTT. The encoded protein is CASSEDHQRTGELFF.

This clone was seen a few times. The V call is TRBV27, the J call TRBJ2-7, with 10 nucleotides matching TRBD2. The CDR3 is 15 amino acids. Germline V CDR1 and CDR2: MNHEY, SMNVEV (reference sequence). Trimming removed 7 bases from V and 3 bases from J; junction bases left unmatched: 9. CDR3 loop: CASKVAGGIHYEQYF. CDR3 coding DNA: TGTGCCAGCAAGGTAGCGGGAGGTATCCACTACGAGCAGTACTTC.

This chain connects TRBV4-3 to TRBJ2-7; the D gene could be TRBD1 or TRBD2 (5 bases each). CDR1 LGHNA and CDR2 YSLEER come from the germline V gene. The CDR3 runs to 15 residues. Trimming stripped 0 bases from V and 4 bases from J, with 13 bases between. The CDR3 sequence: CASSQDLRGRYEQYF. In nucleotides, the CDR3 is TGCGCCAGCAGCCAAGATCTGAGGGGTCGGTACGAGCAGTACTTC.

The V and J genes are TRBV7-2 and TRBJ1-1, with 7 bases lining up with TRBD1. V shed 5 bases, J shed 10 bases, and the junction held 7 bases outside the gene matches. There are 12 residues in the CDR3. Germline V gene sequence: CDR1 SGHTA, CDR2 FQGNSA. This CDR3 reads CASSLSPGGAFF. The CDR3 DNA reads as TGTGCCAGCAGCCTATCGCCAGGGGGAGCTTTCTTT.

This clone was observed at least ten times. V is TRBV28 and J is TRBJ2-3; 15 bases map to TRBD2. The ends lost 5 bases at V and 11 bases at J; junction bases unmatched: 8. The CDR3 covers 15 residues. Germline CDR1 and CDR2: MDHEN and SYDVKM. CDR3 in DNA: TGTGCCAGCAGTCTCCCCCCGGGACTAGCGGGAGGGCAGTATTTT. This encodes CASSLPPGLAGGQYF.

J is TRBJ2-3 and V is TRBV6-1; D is undetermined. V lost 4 bases to trimming and J lost 4 bases, with 3 bases between them. Germline V CDR1 and CDR2: MNHNS, SASEGT. This CDR3 is 11 amino acids long. The CDR3 nucleotides read TGTGCCAGCAGTGTCGCAGATACGCAGTATTTT. It translates to CASSVADTQYF.

The chain is built from TRBV7-9 and TRBJ2-7; the match to TRBD1 covers 10 bases. V lost 5 bases to trimming and J lost 1 base; unmatched junction nucleotides: 8. Germline-derived CDR1 and CDR2 are SEHNR and FQNEAQ (reference sequence). The CDR3 has 16 amino acids. This CDR3 reads CASSPGTGEGSYEQYF. The CDR3, as DNA: TGTGCCAGCAGCCCCGGGACAGGGGAGGGATCCTACGAGCAGTACTTC.

The chain employs TRBV27 and TRBJ2-1; weak D call: TRBD2 (5 bases). The ends were cut back, 5 bases at V and 6 bases at J, with 14 bases in the middle. CDR1 MNHEY and CDR2 SMNVEV come from the germline V gene (reference sequence). The CDR3 covers 14 residues. The CDR3: CASSIQLASNEQFF. The CDR3 nucleotides read TGTGCCAGCAGTATTCAGCTAGCCTCCAATGAGCAGTTCTTC.

V usage is TRBV11-2 and J usage is TRBJ2-7; D assignment may be TRBD1 or TRBD2 (6 bases each). V shed 1 base and J shed 2 bases, with 12 bases lying between them. Per the germline V gene, CDR1 is SGHAT and CDR2 is FQNNGV. The CDR3 has 15 residues. For the CDR3, the DNA is TGTGCCAGCAGCTTAGTTTGGGGGGCGACCTACGAGCAGTACTTC. Protein: CASSLVWGATYEQYF.

This chain joins TRBV28 and TRBJ1-2; 8 bases map to TRBD1. CDR1 MDHEN and CDR2 SYDVKM come from the germline V gene. CDR3 length: 17 residues. Trimming took 8 bases from V and 1 from J; bases not matched to a gene: 15. CDR3 coding DNA: TGTGCCAGCTTACCCGGGCAGGGGGCTTTCGGTAACTATGGCTACACCTTC. Translation gives CASLPGQGAFGNYGYTF.

The chain joins TRBV4-3 to TRBJ2-7, with D perhaps being TRBD1 or TRBD2 (5 bases each). The CDR3 contains 15 residues. V gave up 1 base and J gave up 3 bases, with 13 bases separating them. Germline lookup yields CDR1 LGHNA and CDR2 YSLEER. The CDR3 is CASSQGDLEDYEQYF. In DNA, the CDR3 is TGCGCCAGCAGCCAAGGGGACCTAGAAGACTACGAGCAGTACTTC.

The chain employs TRBV30 and TRBJ1-4; TRBD1 agrees at 7 bases. The germline V gene has CDR1 GTSNPN and CDR2 SVGIG (reference sequence). This CDR3 is 14 amino acids long. V dropped 2 bases and J dropped 3; count of bases not matched to a gene: 3. The CDR3 DNA reads TGTGCCTGGAGTCTAGGGACAGCTAATGAAAAACTGTTTTTT. It yields the protein CAWSLGTANEKLFF.

This clone came up a few times. This chain links TRBV4-3 with TRBJ2-7, with D possibly TRBD1 on 6 matching bases. The CDR3 totals 13 residues. V was clipped by 4 bases and J by 5 bases, with 12 bases between them. Germline CDR1 and CDR2: LGHNA and YSLEER. The CDR3 coding sequence is TGCGCCAGCAGCCCAGGGACAAGCCACGAGCAGTACTTC. Translated, it gives CASSPGTSHEQYF.

This rearrangement joins TRBV6-5 to TRBJ1-1; D perhaps matches TRBD1 (6 bases). Per germline, CDR1 MNHEY and CDR2 SVGAGI. Trimming shortened V by 0 bases and J by 3 bases, and 8 bases separated the two germline ends. The CDR3 extends over 14 amino acids. The CDR3 is CASSYSTGHTEAFF. The DNA of the CDR3 is TGTGCCAGCAGTTACTCGACAGGACACACTGAAGCTTTCTTT.